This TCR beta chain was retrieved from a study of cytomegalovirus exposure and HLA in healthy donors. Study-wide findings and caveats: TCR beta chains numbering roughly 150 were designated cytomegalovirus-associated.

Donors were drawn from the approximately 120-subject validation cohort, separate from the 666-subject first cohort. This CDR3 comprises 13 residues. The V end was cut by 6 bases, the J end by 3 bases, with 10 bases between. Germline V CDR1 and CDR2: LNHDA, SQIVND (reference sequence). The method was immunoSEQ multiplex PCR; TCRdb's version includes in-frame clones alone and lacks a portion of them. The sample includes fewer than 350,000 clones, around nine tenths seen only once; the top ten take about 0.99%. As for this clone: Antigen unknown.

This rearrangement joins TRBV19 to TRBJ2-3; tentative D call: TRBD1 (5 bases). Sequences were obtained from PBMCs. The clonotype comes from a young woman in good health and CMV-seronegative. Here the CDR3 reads CASRPKGTDTQYF. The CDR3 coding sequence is TGTGCCAGTAGACCCAAGGGGACAGATACGCAGTATTTT.